These 9 T cell receptor beta chains were all obtained from the same sample, sequenced in a study of blood T cell repertoires in COVID-19. The method was immunoSEQ multiplex PCR; TCRdb's version includes in-frame clones alone and lacks a portion of them. The sample carries approximately 89,000 clones, about 82% recorded once. The source material was peripheral blood. All receptors derive from a woman in her seventies with active or convalescent COVID-19.

The chain links TRBV5-1 to TRBJ1-5; D gene unclear. CDR3 length equals 15 residues. Trimming cost V 5 bases and J 1 base, with 13 bases left between them. The germline V gene has CDR1 SGHRS and CDR2 YFSETQ. CDR3 protein: CASSPAGQSNQPQHF. The CDR3 DNA sequence: TGCGCCAGCAGTCCCGCTGGGCAGAGCAATCAGCCCCAGCATTTT. Using reference TRBV5-1 and TRBJ1-5 for the parts outside the CDR3, the full variable domain is KAGVTQTPRYLIKTRGQQVTLSCSPISGHRSVSWYQQTPGQGLQFLFEYFSETQRNKGNFPGRFSGRQFSNSRSEMNVSTLELGDSALYLCASSPAGQSNQPQHFGDGTRLSIL.

J is TRBJ2-5 and V is TRBV7-2; 11 bases line up with TRBD2. After removal of 2 bases from V and 6 bases from J, the junction contained 8 bases not matched to a gene. This CDR3 spans 16 amino acids. The germline gives CDR1 SGHTA, CDR2 FQGNSA. The CDR3 DNA follows: TGTGCCAGCAGCTTACAAGATAGCGGGGGGGCAAAGACCCAGTACTTC. This encodes CASSLQDSGGAKTQYF.

This chain links TRBV19 with TRBJ1-4; TRBD1 aligns across 7 bases. V was pared by 8 bases and J by 0 bases, with 3 bases of the junction left unmatched. The length of the CDR3 is 14 residues. From germline, CDR1 is LNHDA and CDR2 SQIVND (reference sequence). The CDR3 bases are TGTGCCAGTCGACAGGGCTCAACTAATGAAAAACTGTTTTTT. This encodes CASRQGSTNEKLFF.

The chain links TRBV19 to TRBJ1-6; D is unclear. Germline V lookup: CDR1 LNHDA, CDR2 SQIVND (reference sequence). V lost 8 bases and J lost 10, with 18 bases in between. CDR3 length: 14 residues. This chain's CDR3 is CASCVVEGQSPLHF. The CDR3 DNA follows: TGTGCCAGTTGCGTTGTAGAGGGTCAATCACCCCTCCACTTT.

The chain recombines TRBV6-6 with TRBJ2-3; possible D gene TRBD2, 7 bases. In germline, CDR1 is MNHNY, CDR2 SVGAGI (reference sequence). The length of the CDR3 is 14 residues. V lost 9 bases and J lost 5, with 18 bases in between. CDR3 nucleotide sequence: TGTGCCAGTCGTAGGGGGGGGGCCGAAGATACGCAGTATTTT. Its translation is CASRRGGAEDTQYF.

The chain recombines TRBV29-1 with TRBJ2-5; TRBD1 matches 10 bases. Per germline, CDR1 SQVTM and CDR2 ANQGSEA. J gave up 1 base and V 7 bases, and 9 bases lay outside the gene matches. This CDR3 region has 15 residues. CDR3 DNA: TGCAGCGCACTAAAAGACAGGGGGCCCCAAGAGACCCAGTACTTC. It encodes CSALKDRGPQETQYF.

V usage is TRBV10-3 and J usage is TRBJ1-1; 7 nucleotides match TRBD1. From germline, CDR1 is ENHRY and CDR2 SYGVKD. The CDR3 sequence is 15 residues long. Trimming removed 4 bases from V and 3 bases from J; junction bases left unmatched: 8. CDR3 in amino acids: CAISVGLRGDTEAFF. The CDR3 DNA reads TGTGCCATCAGTGTAGGGCTCAGGGGGGACACTGAAGCTTTCTTT.

The sample holds a few counts of this clone. The chain recombines TRBV20-1 with TRBJ1-2, with no clear D. The CDR3 has 10 residues. From germline, CDR1 is DFQATT and CDR2 SNEGSKA (reference sequence). The CDR3 region is CGCPIGGYTF. CDR3 DNA: TGCGGATGCCCCATCGGGGGCTACACCTTC.

This clone was counted once. The chain links TRBV7-2 to TRBJ2-1; a possible D gene is TRBD1 (5 bases). The germline V gene encodes CDR1 SGHTA and CDR2 FQGNSA. The V and J ends lost 6 bases and 8 bases respectively, with 17 bases between them. The CDR3 consists of 14 residues. The CDR3 region is CASSSQVSGYEQFF. CDR3 coding DNA: TGTGCCAGCAGTTCACAGGTCTCGGGTTATGAGCAGTTCTTC.